This T cell receptor beta chain stems from a study of beta chain features in type 1 diabetes. cDNA synthesis used the whole RNA isolate, giving expressed TCRB sequences. TCRdb keeps only in-frame clones here, not all; method: immunoSEQ multiplex PCR. Here the sample spans some 350,000 clones, approximately 15% being singletons. Study-level points and caveats: All four CD4+ subsets of Type 1 diabetes patients contained TCRB CDR3s that were moderately but significantly shorter.

As to this clone: Its antigen is currently unknown.

Per the germline V gene, CDR1 is SGHAT and CDR2 is FQNNGV. The CDR3 totals 16 residues. V was clipped by 5 bases and J by 4 bases; unmatched bases: 12. J is TRBJ2-5 and V is TRBV11-2; 8 nucleotides align to TRBD1. The receptor's source is a young woman with type 1 diabetes. Sequencing was carried out using naive CD4+ T cells from blood. The CDR3 loop reads CASSNDRGGFGETQYF. CDR3 in DNA: TGTGCCAGCAGCAATGACAGGGGCGGTTTTGGAGAGACCCAGTACTTC.